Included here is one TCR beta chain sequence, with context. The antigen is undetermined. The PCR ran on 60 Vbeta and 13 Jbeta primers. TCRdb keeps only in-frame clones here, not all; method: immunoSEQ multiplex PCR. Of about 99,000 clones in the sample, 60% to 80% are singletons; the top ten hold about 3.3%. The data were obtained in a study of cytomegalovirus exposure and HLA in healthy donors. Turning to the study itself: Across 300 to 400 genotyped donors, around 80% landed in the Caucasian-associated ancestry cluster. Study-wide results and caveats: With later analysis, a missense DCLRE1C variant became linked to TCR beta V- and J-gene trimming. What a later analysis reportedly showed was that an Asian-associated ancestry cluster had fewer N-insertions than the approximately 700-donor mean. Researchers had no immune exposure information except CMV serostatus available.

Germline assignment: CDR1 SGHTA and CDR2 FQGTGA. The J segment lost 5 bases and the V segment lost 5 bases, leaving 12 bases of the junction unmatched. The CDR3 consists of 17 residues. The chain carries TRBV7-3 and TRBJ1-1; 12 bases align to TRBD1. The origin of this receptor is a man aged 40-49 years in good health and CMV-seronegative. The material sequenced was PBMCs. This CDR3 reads CASSIQGTGGVGTEAFF. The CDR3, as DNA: TGTGCCAGCAGCATACAAGGGACAGGGGGCGTGGGAACTGAAGCTTTCTTT.